Shown below are 23 T cell receptor beta chains from a single sample sequenced in a study of lymphopenia after photon versus proton radiotherapy. Method: immunoSEQ multiplex PCR; TCRdb's copy keeps in-frame clones and lacks some. Of fewer than 25,000 clones listed, more than 80% are singletons. Sequencing was performed on peripheral blood, taken from a patient treated with photon-based radiotherapy. Receptors originate from a man in his forties with gastric cancer.

The J gene is TRBJ2-2, the V gene TRBV7-8, with D maybe TRBD1 (5 bases). Germline V gene sequence: CDR1 SGHVS, CDR2 FQNEAQ. The CDR3 length is 17 residues. Trimming removed 3 bases from V and 4 bases from J, with 18 bases in between. The CDR3 reads CASSLAPWQGSTGELFF. The CDR3 nucleotides read TGTGCCAGCAGCTTGGCCCCTTGGCAGGGCAGCACCGGGGAGCTGTTTTTT.

This clone was counted between two and nine times. The V gene is TRBV11-2, the J gene TRBJ1-1; the match to TRBD1 covers 8 bases. The CDR3 has 14 residues. V shed 11 bases, J shed 3 bases, and the junction held 11 bases outside the gene matches. Germline V CDR1 and CDR2: SGHAT, FQNNGV. The CDR3 loop is CAHTGETGDTEAFF. The CDR3, as DNA: TGTGCCCACACAGGGGAGACAGGGGACACTGAAGCTTTCTTT.

J is TRBJ2-7 and V is TRBV7-2; 15 bases fit TRBD2. The V gene's germline CDR1 is SGHTA and CDR2 FQGNSA. J lost 0 bases, V lost 4 bases, and 7 bases had no gene match. The CDR3 is 18 residues long. The CDR3 nucleotides are TGTGCCAGCAGCTCCCGGACTAGCGGGGGGGGAAGCTCCTACGAGCAGTACTTC. It codes for CASSSRTSGGGSSYEQYF.

This sequence joins TRBV19 and TRBJ2-1; 7 nucleotides match TRBD1. Germline V gene data show CDR1 as LNHDA and CDR2 as SQIVND (reference sequence). The CDR3 sequence is 13 residues long. J was trimmed by 7 bases and V by 6 bases; bases with no gene match: 6. The CDR3 spells CASRLRQGNEQFF. The DNA of the CDR3 is TGTGCCAGTAGACTAAGACAGGGAAATGAGCAGTTCTTC. Combining the CDR3 with reference TRBV19 and TRBJ2-1 gives the whole variable domain DGGITQSPKYLFRKEGQNVTLSCEQNLNHDAMYWYRQDPGQGLRLIYYSQIVNDFQKGDIAEGYSVSREKKESFPLTVTSAQKNPTAFYLCASRLRQGNEQFFGPGTRLTVL.

The table lists this clone with a count of one. This sequence joins TRBV5-4 and TRBJ2-5, with TRBD1 matching over 8 bases. After removal of 3 bases from V and 5 bases from J, the junction contained 12 bases not matched to a gene. This CDR3 has 16 amino acids. CDR1 and CDR2 from the germline V gene are SGHNT and YYREEE (reference sequence). CDR3 sequence (DNA): TGTGCCAGCAGCTCCGGGACAGGCGGAGTTCTGGAGACCCAGTACTTC. Its translation is CASSSGTGGVLETQYF. The complete variable domain, with remaining parts taken from reference TRBV5-4 and TRBJ2-5, reads ETGVTQSPTHLIKTRGQQVTLRCSSQSGHNTVSWYQQALGQGPQFIFQYYREEENGRGNFPPRFSGLQFPNYSSELNVNALELDDSALYLCASSSGTGGVLETQYFGPGTRLLVL.

This chain uses TRBV7-2 with TRBJ2-1; TRBD1 or TRBD2 may be the D gene (5 bases each). This CDR3 spans 14 amino acids. V was clipped by 5 bases and J by 6 bases, with 14 bases between them. CDR1 is SGHTA and CDR2 is FQGNSA in the germline V gene. For the CDR3, the DNA is TGTGCCAGCAGCCTCTGGGGGAGCTTCAATGAGCAGTTCTTC. This encodes CASSLWGSFNEQFF.

This clone has just a few counts. This chain connects TRBV19 to TRBJ1-5; no reliable D call. V lost 8 bases to trimming and J lost 0 bases, with 20 bases between them. This CDR3 has 17 residues. From germline, CDR1 is LNHDA and CDR2 SQIVND (reference sequence). As DNA, the CDR3 is TGTGCCAGTTCGGGCGACACGCCCGGGTATAGCAATCAGCCCCAGCATTTT. Protein sequence: CASSGDTPGYSNQPQHF. Filled out from reference TRBV19 and TRBJ1-5, the complete variable domain reads DGGITQSPKYLFRKEGQNVTLSCEQNLNHDAMYWYRQDPGQGLRLIYYSQIVNDFQKGDIAEGYSVSREKKESFPLTVTSAQKNPTAFYLCASSGDTPGYSNQPQHFGDGTRLSIL.

The rearrangement links TRBV6-5 to TRBJ2-7, with D possibly TRBD2 on 6 matching bases. CDR1 is MNHEY and CDR2 is SVGAGI in the germline V gene. V dropped 4 bases and J dropped 6 bases, with 16 bases sitting between them. This CDR3 has 14 amino acids. DNA of the CDR3: TGTGCCAGCAGTTCCTCCGGTGGGGAGGTCGAGCAGTACTTC. It specifies CASSSSGGEVEQYF.

V is TRBV20-1 and J is TRBJ2-5; D not certain. Germline CDR1 and CDR2: DFQATT and SNEGSKA (reference sequence). V lost 4 bases and J lost 1, with 4 bases in between. The CDR3 totals 11 residues. The CDR3 here is CSATFQETQYF. The CDR3 DNA reads as TGCAGTGCTACTTTCCAAGAGACCCAGTACTTC.

In this sample, this clone turned up once. This rearrangement joins TRBV9 to TRBJ2-6; TRBD1 matches 8 bases. Trimming took 7 bases from V and 3 from J; bases not matched to a gene: 3. The germline CDR1 and CDR2 sequences are SGDLS and YYNGEE. The CDR3 length is 14 residues. CDR3 bases: TGTGCCAGCCACAGGGGGAGTGGGGCCAACGTCCTGACTTTC. It codes for CASHRGSGANVLTF.

The chain uses TRBV19 and TRBJ2-3; possibly TRBD1 or TRBD2 for D (5 bases each). Germline CDR1 is LNHDA and CDR2 is SQIVND (reference sequence). The length of the CDR3 is 15 residues. V was clipped by 3 bases and J by 2 bases, with 12 bases between them. CDR3 protein: CASSIYGAATDTQYF. Written as DNA, the CDR3 is TGTGCCAGTAGTATTTACGGGGCAGCCACAGATACGCAGTATTTT. The full variable domain, rest sourced from reference TRBV19 and TRBJ2-3, is DGGITQSPKYLFRKEGQNVTLSCEQNLNHDAMYWYRQDPGQGLRLIYYSQIVNDFQKGDIAEGYSVSREKKESFPLTVTSAQKNPTAFYLCASSIYGAATDTQYFGPGTRLTVL.

On this clone: The same CDR3 arises from other DNA sequences in this sample as well. This chain connects TRBV27 to TRBJ1-5; D is ambiguous. Trimming left V 6 bases short and J 4 bases short, with 13 bases between. From germline, CDR1 is MNHEY and CDR2 SMNVEV (reference sequence). The CDR3 is 14 residues long. The CDR3 here is CASSAEPNNQPQHF. In nucleotides, the CDR3 is TGTGCCAGCAGCGCCGAGCCGAATAATCAGCCCCAGCATTTT.

This rearrangement joins TRBV19 to TRBJ2-2; possible D gene TRBD1, 5 bases. The germline gives CDR1 LNHDA, CDR2 SQIVND (reference sequence). This CDR3 is built from 14 residues. Trimming removed 4 bases at V and 4 bases at J, with 10 bases between. The CDR3 sequence: CASSTPTATGELFF. CDR3 DNA: TGTGCCAGTAGTACGCCGACAGCCACCGGGGAGCTGTTTTTT.

V gene TRBV11-2 combines with J gene TRBJ2-7; tentative D call: TRBD1 (5 bases). With 1 base removed from V and 6 bases from J, the gap between germline ends came to 10 bases. Per germline, CDR1 SGHAT and CDR2 FQNNGV. The CDR3 is 13 amino acids. DNA for the CDR3: TGTGCCAGCAGCTTAGCAGGGCCAAGCGAGCAGTACTTC. This translates into CASSLAGPSEQYF.

The J gene is TRBJ2-3, the V gene TRBV30; tentatively, D is TRBD2 (5 bases). Trimming shortened V by 5 bases and J by 6 bases, and 15 bases separated the two germline ends. From germline, CDR1 is GTSNPN and CDR2 SVGIG (reference sequence). This CDR3 contains 13 residues. CDR3 DNA: TGTGCCTGGGCGGGCTCGAGGGTGGATACGCAGTATTTT. Amino acid sequence: CAWAGSRVDTQYF.

This chain joins TRBV5-8 and TRBJ1-1; 9 nucleotides agree with TRBD1. The CDR3 has 16 amino acids. Trimming at V came to 4 bases and at J to 4 bases, leaving 11 bases not matched to a gene. In germline, CDR1 is SGHTS, CDR2 YDEGEE. DNA of the CDR3: TGTGCCAGCAGCACGCCGGGACAGGGTGAGAGCACTGAAGCTTTCTTT. This translates into CASSTPGQGESTEAFF.

V and J are TRBV7-2 and TRBJ2-7; 11 nucleotides line up with TRBD1. Germline V gives CDR1 SGHTA, CDR2 FQGNSA. The CDR3 consists of 16 residues. After removal of 2 bases from V and 3 bases from J, the junction contained 6 bases not matched to a gene. The CDR3 region has the DNA TGTGCCAGCAGCTTAAATCCGGGGACAGGGGGCTACGAGCAGTACTTC. Translated: CASSLNPGTGGYEQYF.

This chain links TRBV7-7 with TRBJ2-5, with D maybe TRBD2 (6 bases). V was trimmed by 5 bases and J by 3 bases, leaving 22 bases between them. Germline V CDR1 and CDR2: SSHAT, FNYEAQ (reference sequence). The CDR3 is 17 residues long. The CDR3 bases are TGTGCCAGCAGCCTCGGGGGACCCAGCGGGCATGAAGAGACCCAGTACTTC. The encoded protein is CASSLGGPSGHEETQYF. The whole variable domain, filled in from reference TRBV7-7 and TRBJ2-5, reads GAGVSQSPRYKVTKRGQDVTLRCDPISSHATLYWYQQALGQGPEFLTYFNYEAQPDKSGLPSDRFSAERPEGSISTLTIQRTEQRDSAMYRCASSLGGPSGHEETQYFGPGTRLLVL.

The V call is TRBV6-6, the J call TRBJ2-3; either TRBD1 or TRBD2 may supply D (5 bases each). With 5 bases removed from V and 0 bases from J, the gap between germline ends came to 12 bases. This CDR3 comprises 15 residues. Germline assignment: CDR1 MNHNY and CDR2 SVGAGI (reference sequence). CDR3 loop: CASSDRDGSTDTQYF. DNA of the CDR3: TGTGCCAGCAGTGACCGGGACGGTAGCACAGATACGCAGTATTTT.

This chain joins TRBV7-6 and TRBJ2-2; D is unresolved. Germline loops: CDR1 SGHVS, CDR2 FNYEAQ. V lost 1 base, J lost 0 bases, and 3 bases lay in between. The CDR3 extends over 14 amino acids. For the CDR3, the DNA is TGTGCCAGCAGCTTAGTGTCGAACACCGGGGAGCTGTTTTTT. Protein sequence: CASSLVSNTGELFF.

Comment on this clone: With a much larger clone just one base away, this may be a read error. This chain links TRBV7-9 with TRBJ1-2, with 9 bases aligning to TRBD1. With 5 bases clipped from V and 2 bases from J, the junction kept 0 bases outside the gene matches. Germline values: CDR1 SEHNR, CDR2 FQNEAQ (reference sequence). The CDR3 consists of 13 residues. CDR3 DNA sequence: TGTGCCAGCAGCGGACAGGGGAACTATGGCTACACCTTC. This translates into CASSGQGNYGYTF.

The V call is TRBV2, the J call TRBJ1-4; D gene ambiguous. Germline CDR1 SNHLY, CDR2 FYNNEI. The CDR3 length is 13 residues. The germline V and J ends were trimmed by 3 bases and 5 bases, with 7 bases remaining between them. The CDR3: CASSDLFNEKLFF. DNA for the CDR3: TGTGCCAGCAGTGACCTCTTCAATGAAAAACTGTTTTTT.

This clone was seen only once. J is TRBJ2-7 and V is TRBV5-4, with a tentative D call TRBD1 (5 bases). Looked up from germline, CDR1 is SGHNT and CDR2 is YYREEE (reference sequence). The CDR3 covers 14 residues. Between the trimmed V and J ends, which lost 5 bases and 4 bases, there was a span of 16 bases. CDR3 coding DNA: TGTGCCAGCAGTACAGCAGGGTTAAGGTACGAGCAGTACTTC. As protein: CASSTAGLRYEQYF.